Listed below are T cell receptor beta chains from one sample, sequenced in a study of blood T cell repertoires in COVID-19. The method was immunoSEQ multiplex PCR; TCRdb's version includes in-frame clones alone and lacks a portion of them. The sample records around 110,000 clones, around three quarters being singletons. The sequencing input was peripheral blood. The receptors originated from a man aged 55 to 70 with active or convalescent COVID-19. Each CDR3 is given with its conserved first and last residue. The order of the fields is V gene, CDR3 protein.

TRBV11-2,CASSTRQGNYGYTF
TRBV5-1,CASSAGTSGSRSYNEQFF
TRBV7-2,CASSLVLGALRTGELFF
TRBV4-2,CASSRPGDTEAFF
TRBV24-1,CATSERGQDNFGQYF
TRBV5-5,CASSLNPQSNQPQHF
TRBV5-4,CASSQDSYEQYF
TRBV7-9,CASSTWGTANTGELFF
TRBV2,CASSEYPGPQHF
TRBV6-5,CASNRGGTNYGYTF
TRBV28,CASSLPGTGRDEQYF
TRBV30,CAWSVHRGGDNSPLHF
TRBV11-2,CASRPLAGRSYNEQFF
TRBV7-2,CASSRTREVQYF
TRBV5-4,CASSFRDGSGGNIQYF
TRBV5-4,CASSRRTGDTDTQYF
TRBV6-5,CASSRTGANEKLFF
TRBV4-2,CASSQVSLGEQFF
TRBV4-2,CASSRRPSGTSGRAGNEQFF
TRBV7-8,CASSFPEGQETQYF
TRBV7-3,CASSKTANTGELFF
TRBV10-3,CAISESLGAAWDSPLHF
TRBV5-1,CASSPKGTSGTYSYNEQFF
TRBV3-1/TRBV3-2,CASSQQINQPQHF
TRBV30,CAWSGSGTGGTYQETQYF
TRBV6-5,CASSRQPDYYGYTF
TRBV11-2,CASSFAPGQGPHEQYF
TRBV9,CASSVGNQGGAETQYF
TRBV9,CASSRTGGTLSYEQYF
TRBV6-6,CASSYLGPGEFF
TRBV4-1,CASSLQGTGGTGEQYF
TRBV14,CASSHWGQYEQYF
TRBV18,CASSARSGDEQFF
TRBV7-3,CASSLEGRELFF
TRBV16,CASSQSDSEKLFF
TRBV5-6,CASSLALGGGNQPQHF
TRBV6-5,CASILDRNYEQYF
TRBV29-1,CSVRLGAYEQYF
TRBV2,CASNSQAGGEQFF
TRBV5-4,CASSLTPPGAWGEQYF
TRBV5-1,CASSPGFRDYEQYF
TRBV5-1,CASRLGLHTDTQYF
TRBV5-1,CASSLRRGGPISDTQYF
TRBV19,CASSIGTDYEQYF
TRBV7-9,CASSFPPAPGTGNSPLHF
TRBV7-9,CASSLGGNTGELFF
TRBV5-4,CASSLGQGNNSPLHF
TRBV19,CASRKSRDKASQPQHF
TRBV7-2,CASSQERRNQPQHF
TRBV5-1,CASTESGVPIPYGYTF
TRBV12-3/TRBV12-4,CASSFPGNQPQHF
TRBV15,CATSDRVTGELFF
TRBV19,CASSLGGLGTEAFF
TRBV3-1/TRBV3-2,CASSPWTGEETQYF
TRBV7-3,CASSFDPLEVNEQFF
TRBV19,CASSISSGNTDTQYF
TRBV6-1,CASSERQGRKLFF
TRBV11-3,CASSPTGGAYNEQFF
TRBV19,CASTPGGPGNQPQHF
TRBV18,CASSPTGVRSGNTIYF